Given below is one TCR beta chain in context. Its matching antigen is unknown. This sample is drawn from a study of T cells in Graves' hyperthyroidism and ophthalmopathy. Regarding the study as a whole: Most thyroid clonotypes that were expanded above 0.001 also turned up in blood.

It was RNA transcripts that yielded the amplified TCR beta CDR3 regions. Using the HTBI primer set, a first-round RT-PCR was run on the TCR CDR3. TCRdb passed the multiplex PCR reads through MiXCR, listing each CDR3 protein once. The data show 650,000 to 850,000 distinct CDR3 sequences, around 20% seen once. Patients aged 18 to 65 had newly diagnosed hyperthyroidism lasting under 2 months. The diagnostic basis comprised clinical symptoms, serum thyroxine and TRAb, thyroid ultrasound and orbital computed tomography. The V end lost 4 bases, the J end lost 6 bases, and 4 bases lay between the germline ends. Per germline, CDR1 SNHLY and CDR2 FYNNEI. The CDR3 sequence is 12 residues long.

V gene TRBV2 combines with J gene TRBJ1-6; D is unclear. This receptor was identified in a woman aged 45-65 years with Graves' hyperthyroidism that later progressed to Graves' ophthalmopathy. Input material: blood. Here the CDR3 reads CASSGGNSPLHF. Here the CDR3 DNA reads TGTGCCAGCAGTGGGGGTAATTCACCCCTCCACTTT.